This TCR beta chain was documented in a study of blood T cells in healthy people across ages. General study points: There was no known CMV status for donors, so expanded clonotype changes were possibly confounded. Age brought a roughly linear fall in TCR beta diversity measured per million T cells.

Each sample yielded at least 5 micrograms of PBMC total RNA. The sample holds one count of this clonotype. Its antigen is currently unknown. The use of a sample-barcoded 5' primer and a J-beta primer mix characterized a second PCR of roughly 7 to 11 cycles. Through a template-switch adaptor with 12 random nucleotides, each cDNA molecule received a tag. Using its own MiXCR run on the 5' RACE reads, TCRdb lists one record per CDR3 protein. In the table there are 700,000 to 1,000,000 distinct CDR3 sequences, 44% of which are singletons. Germline lookup yields CDR1 LGHDT and CDR2 YNNKEL (reference sequence). The ends were cut back, 1 base at V and 7 bases at J, with 8 bases in the middle. The CDR3 extends over 13 amino acids.

The receptor was isolated from a man in his sixties in good health. This rearrangement joins TRBV3-1 to TRBJ2-1; D unresolved. Sequencing was performed on blood. CDR3 DNA: TGTGCCAGCAGCCAAGGTGGAGTGAATGAGCAGTTCTTC. Encoded protein: CASSQGGVNEQFF.